The clone carrying this TCR beta chain was seen more than once but under ten times. Its cognate antigen is unknown. Each sample gave at least 6.5 million isolated PBMCs. These data belong to a study of blood T cells in healthy people across ages. Study conclusions and caveats: In older individuals, TCR beta diversity per million T cells was lower, falling roughly linearly with age.

The CDR3 length is 16 residues. Germline CDR1 and CDR2: SGDLS and YYNGEE. With 0 bases clipped from V and 5 bases from J, the junction kept 8 bases outside the gene matches. A J-beta primer mix and a sample-barcoded 5' primer were used in a second PCR of roughly 7 to 12 cycles. Sequencing yielded, for each sample, at least 3 million paired-end reads carrying CDR3. TCRdb itself ran the 5' RACE reads through MiXCR, one entry per CDR3 protein. The sample contains roughly 800,000 distinct CDR3 sequences, 36% of which appear only once. J is TRBJ2-1 and V is TRBV9, with TRBD1 matching 7 bases. Sequencing input: blood. This TCR derives from a man between 18 and 35 years old in good health. CDR3 residues: CASSVGGTDGHNEQFF. CDR3 sequence (DNA): TGTGCCAGCAGCGTAGGAGGGACAGATGGACACAATGAGCAGTTCTTC.